This T cell receptor (beta chain) was obtained from a study of blood T cells in healthy people across ages. Sample-barcoded 5' priming and a J-beta primer mix drove a second PCR of 7 to 11 cycles. A template-switch adaptor that had 12 random nucleotides put a tag on each cDNA molecule. TCRdb re-analysed the 5' RACE reads in MiXCR, keeping a single row per CDR3 protein. Of under 1,100,000 distinct CDR3 sequences in the sample, almost 25% are singletons; the top ten hold about 0.8%. Germline CDR1 LGHNA, CDR2 YSLEER. CDR3 length: 16 residues. V lost 4 bases to trimming and J lost 0 bases, with 13 bases between them. Separately, the same data were catalogued under a study of T cells of mothers and their children.

This sequence was found in a girl aged 2 to 9 in good health. The chain has TRBV4-3 and TRBJ2-1, with D possibly TRBD1 on 6 matching bases. Sequencing used blood. CDR3 in amino acids: CASSPIGQSSYNEQFF. The CDR3 DNA is TGCGCCAGCAGCCCTATAGGACAGAGCTCCTACAATGAGCAGTTCTTC.